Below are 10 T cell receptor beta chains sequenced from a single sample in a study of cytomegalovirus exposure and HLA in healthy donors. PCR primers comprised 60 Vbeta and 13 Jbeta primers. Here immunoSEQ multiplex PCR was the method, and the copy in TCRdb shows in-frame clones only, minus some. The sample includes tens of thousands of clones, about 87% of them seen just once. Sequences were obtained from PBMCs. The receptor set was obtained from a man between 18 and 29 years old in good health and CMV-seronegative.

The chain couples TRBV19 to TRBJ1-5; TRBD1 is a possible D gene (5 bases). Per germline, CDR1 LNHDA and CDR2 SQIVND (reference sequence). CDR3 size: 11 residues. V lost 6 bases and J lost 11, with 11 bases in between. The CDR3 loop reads CASRSSGAQHF. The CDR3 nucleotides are TGTGCCAGTAGATCCTCGGGGGCCCAGCATTTT.

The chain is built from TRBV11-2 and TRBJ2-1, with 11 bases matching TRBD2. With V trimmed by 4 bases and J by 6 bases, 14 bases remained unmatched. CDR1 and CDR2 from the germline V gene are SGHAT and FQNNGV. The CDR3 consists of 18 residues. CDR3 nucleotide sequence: TGTGCCAGCAGCTGGGCCCCGACCGGGACTAGCGGTTCCAATGAGCAGTTCTTC. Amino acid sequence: CASSWAPTGTSGSNEQFF.

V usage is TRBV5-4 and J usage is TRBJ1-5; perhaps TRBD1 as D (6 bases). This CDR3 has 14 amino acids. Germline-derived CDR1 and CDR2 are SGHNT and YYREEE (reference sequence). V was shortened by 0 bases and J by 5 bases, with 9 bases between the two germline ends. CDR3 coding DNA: TGTGCCAGCAGCTTGGGGGGGGGCGATCAGCCCCAGCATTTT. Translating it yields CASSLGGGDQPQHF.

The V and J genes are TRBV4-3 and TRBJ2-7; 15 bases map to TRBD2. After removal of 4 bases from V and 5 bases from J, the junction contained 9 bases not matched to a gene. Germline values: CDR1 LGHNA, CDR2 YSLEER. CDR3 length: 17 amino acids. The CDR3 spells CASSRRGLAGGLDEQYF. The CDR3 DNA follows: TGCGCCAGCAGCCGCCGAGGACTAGCGGGAGGGCTGGACGAGCAGTACTTC.

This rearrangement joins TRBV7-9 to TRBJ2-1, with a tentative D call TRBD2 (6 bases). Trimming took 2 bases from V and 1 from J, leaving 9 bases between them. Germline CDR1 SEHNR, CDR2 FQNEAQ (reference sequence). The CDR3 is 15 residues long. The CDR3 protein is CASSLWDSSYNEQFF. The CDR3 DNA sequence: TGTGCCAGCAGCTTATGGGACTCTTCCTACAATGAGCAGTTCTTC. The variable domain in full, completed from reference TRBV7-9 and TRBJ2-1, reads DTGVSQNPRHKITKRGQNVTFRCDPISEHNRLYWYRQTLGQGPEFLTYFQNEAQLEKSRLLSDRFSAERPKGSFSTLEIQRTEQGDSAMYLCASSLWDSSYNEQFFGPGTRLTVL.

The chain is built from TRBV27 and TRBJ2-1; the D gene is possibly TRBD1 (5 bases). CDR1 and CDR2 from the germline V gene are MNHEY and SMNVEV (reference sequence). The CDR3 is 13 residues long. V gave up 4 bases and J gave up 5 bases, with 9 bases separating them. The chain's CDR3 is CASSYLTDNEQFF. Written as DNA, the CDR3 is TGTGCCAGCAGTTACCTGACAGACAATGAGCAGTTCTTC.

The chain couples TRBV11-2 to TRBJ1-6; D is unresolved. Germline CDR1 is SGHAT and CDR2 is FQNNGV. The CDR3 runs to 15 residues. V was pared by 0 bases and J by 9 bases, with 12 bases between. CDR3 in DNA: TGTGCCAGCAGCTTAGAGTTGCGGTATGCTTCACCCCTCCACTTT. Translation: CASSLELRYASPLHF.

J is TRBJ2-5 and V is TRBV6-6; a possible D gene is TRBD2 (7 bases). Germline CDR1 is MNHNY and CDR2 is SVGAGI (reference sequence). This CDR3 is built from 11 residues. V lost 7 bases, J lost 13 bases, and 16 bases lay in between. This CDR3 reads CASTIGGQRYF. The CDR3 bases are TGTGCCAGCACAATCGGGGGGCAAAGGTACTTC.

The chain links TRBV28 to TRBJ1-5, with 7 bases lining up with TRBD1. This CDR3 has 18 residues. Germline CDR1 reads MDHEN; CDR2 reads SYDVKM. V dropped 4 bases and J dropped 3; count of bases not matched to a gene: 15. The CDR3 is CASSYKWGRQGVNQPQHF. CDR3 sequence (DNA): TGTGCCAGCAGTTATAAATGGGGTAGACAGGGAGTCAATCAGCCCCAGCATTTT.

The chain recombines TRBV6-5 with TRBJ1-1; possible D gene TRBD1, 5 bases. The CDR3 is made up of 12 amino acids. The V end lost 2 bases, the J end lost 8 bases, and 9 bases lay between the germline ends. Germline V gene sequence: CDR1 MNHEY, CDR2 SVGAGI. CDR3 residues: CASSYETAEAFF. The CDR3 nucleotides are TGTGCCAGCAGTTACGAGACAGCAGAAGCTTTCTTT.